This TCR beta chain is from a study of cytomegalovirus exposure and HLA in healthy donors. Trimming shortened V by 4 bases and J by 2 bases, and 15 bases separated the two germline ends. Germline V CDR1 and CDR2: SGHNT, YYREEE (reference sequence). This CDR3 is 16 amino acids long. The PCR employed 60 Vbeta primers together with 13 Jbeta primers. Only in-frame clones appear in the TCRdb table, and some are missing; sequencing was by immunoSEQ multiplex PCR. The repertoire has 110,000 to 150,000 clones, around 75% of them found once; the top ten carry roughly 4%. The receptor's source is a man in his 60s in good health and CMV-seronegative. V usage is TRBV5-4 and J usage is TRBJ2-2; possible D gene TRBD1, 5 bases. Material: PBMCs. CDR3 sequence: CASSLRAIRNTGELFF. As DNA, the CDR3 is TGTGCCAGCAGCCTCAGGGCTATACGCAACACCGGGGAGCTGTTTTTT.